Shown below are 23 T cell receptor beta chains from a single sample sequenced in a study of beta chain features in type 1 diabetes. Every bit of the isolated RNA underwent reverse transcription, so sequencing read expressed TCRB transcripts. Here immunoSEQ multiplex PCR was the method, and the copy in TCRdb shows in-frame clones only, minus some. The table lists 850,000 to 900,000 clones, 15% to 20% of them singletons. The sample consisted of naive CD4+ T cells from blood. The receptors originated from a woman aged 18-29 years in good health.

The chain is built from TRBV9 and TRBJ2-7, with 7 bases that match TRBD1. The V gene's germline CDR1 is SGDLS and CDR2 YYNGEE. The junction had 8 bases not matched to a gene; V was cut back by 5 bases and J by 3 bases. The CDR3 loop spans 14 amino acids. CDR3 coding DNA: TGTGCCAGCAGTAGAAGGACAGGCAGCTACGAGCAGTACTTC. Encoded protein: CASSRRTGSYEQYF.

The V and J genes are TRBV7-3 and TRBJ2-3; 9 bases are shared with TRBD1. V was pared by 4 bases and J by 4 bases, with 6 bases of the junction left unmatched. Germline CDR1 and CDR2: SGHTA and FQGTGA. The CDR3 runs to 15 residues. The CDR3 bases are TGTGCCAGCAGCTGGGGGACAGGGATGGCAGATACGCAGTATTTT. Protein product: CASSWGTGMADTQYF.

The table lists this clone with a few counts. The same CDR3 also results from other DNA sequences found in this sample. The chain recombines TRBV28 with TRBJ2-3; D unresolved. Germline CDR1 is MDHEN and CDR2 is SYDVKM. The CDR3 consists of 12 residues. Deletions cut 5 bases from V and 3 bases from J, with 6 bases between. In nucleotides, the CDR3 is TGTGCCAGCAGTCTTCTAACAGATACGCAGTATTTT. Its protein product is CASSLLTDTQYF.

The table lists this clone with a few counts. The chain couples TRBV7-2 to TRBJ2-7; TRBD1 aligns across 7 bases. The germline gives CDR1 SGHTA, CDR2 FQGNSA. This CDR3 spans 14 amino acids. The trim removed 6 bases at V and 0 bases at J, leaving 5 bases unmatched. The CDR3 coding sequence is TGTGCCAGCAGAACCGGGACAGCCTCCTACGAGCAGTACTTC. Protein: CASRTGTASYEQYF.

This chain links TRBV7-2 with TRBJ2-2, with D possibly being TRBD2 (5 bases). The CDR3 covers 14 residues. CDR1 is SGHTA and CDR2 is FQGNSA in the germline V gene. V lost 2 bases, J lost 5 bases, and 9 bases lay in between. The CDR3 DNA reads TGTGCCAGCAGCTTACAAACGGGAACCGGGGAGCTGTTTTTT. Protein product: CASSLQTGTGELFF.

V gene TRBV4-3 combines with J gene TRBJ2-6; D is unresolved. V was clipped by 0 bases and J by 2 bases, with 8 bases between them. Germline V lookup: CDR1 LGHNA, CDR2 YSLEER. The CDR3 contains 16 residues. The CDR3 spells CASSQDWVTGANVLTF. As DNA, the CDR3 is TGCGCCAGCAGCCAAGATTGGGTGACTGGGGCCAACGTCCTGACTTTC.

This clone was observed a handful of times. The chain combines TRBV29-1 with TRBJ2-1; D is possibly TRBD2 (5 bases). The CDR3 spans 16 residues. Germline V lookup: CDR1 SQVTM, CDR2 ANQGSEA. Trimming took 5 bases from V and 5 from J, leaving 22 bases between them. CDR3 sequence reads: CSVLPRVATGHNEQFF. DNA for the CDR3: TGCAGCGTTCTCCCGCGGGTCGCGACGGGCCACAATGAGCAGTTCTTC.

This clone showed up just a few times. The chain employs TRBV28 and TRBJ2-7; 9 bases agree with TRBD2. J was trimmed by 2 bases and V by 6 bases; bases with no gene match: 14. This CDR3 has 17 residues. CDR1 is MDHEN, CDR2 SYDVKM, per germline. Here the CDR3 reads CASSSRLTSGSAYEQYF. The CDR3 DNA is TGTGCCAGCAGCTCCCGTTTGACTAGCGGTTCAGCCTACGAGCAGTACTTC. Full variable domain (outside the CDR3, taken from reference TRBV28 and TRBJ2-7): DVKVTQSSRYLVKRTGEKVFLECVQDMDHENMFWYRQDPGLGLRLIYFSYDVKMKEKGDIPEGYSVSREKKERFSLILESASTNQTSMYLCASSSRLTSGSAYEQYFGPGTRLTVT.

The chain employs TRBV20-1 and TRBJ1-2; D call uncertain. Trimming took off 3 bases at V and 5 bases at J, with 7 bases between the two ends. Germline CDR1 reads DFQATT; CDR2 reads SNEGSKA (reference sequence). The CDR3 is 11 residues long. The CDR3 reads CSASAGYGYTF. The CDR3 nucleotides are TGCAGTGCTAGCGCAGGATATGGCTACACCTTC.

V usage is TRBV21-1 and J usage is TRBJ2-1; the listed D gene, TRBD1, was not tested against the DNA. TRBV21-1 is a listed pseudogene. There are 15 residues in the CDR3. CDR3 amino acids: CASSKGVRGRDEQFF. Written as DNA, the CDR3 is TGTGCCAGCAGCAAAGGTGTCAGGGGAAGGGATGAGCAGTTCTTC.

CDR3 in amino acids: CASREGGETQYF. The CDR3 nucleotides are TGTGCCAGCCGGGAAGGGGGAGAGACCCAGTACTTC. The rearrangement joins TRBV7-2 to TRBJ2-5, with a tentative D call TRBD1 (6 bases). The CDR3 covers 12 residues. The germline gives CDR1 SGHTA, CDR2 FQGNSA. V was shortened by 8 bases and J by 4 bases, with 11 bases between the two germline ends.

This clone was found a few times. The genes are TRBV25-1 and TRBJ2-1; no definite D call. V gave up 2 bases and J gave up 8 bases, with 13 bases separating them. This CDR3 region has 14 residues. From germline, CDR1 is MGHDK and CDR2 SYGVNS. In DNA, the CDR3 is TGTGCCAGCAGTGAAACACCGGACGCCGATGAGCAGTTCTTC. Encoded protein: CASSETPDADEQFF.

The chain links TRBV5-6 to TRBJ2-7, with 7 positions matching TRBD2. CDR3 length: 18 residues. Germline V lookup: CDR1 SGHDT, CDR2 YYEEEE. Losses at the gene ends were 2 bases for V and 2 bases for J; bases not matched to a gene: 16. CDR3 coding DNA: TGTGCCAGCAGCTTCCGGTTCGCTACCGGGAGGTCCACCTACGAGCAGTACTTC. Translating it yields CASSFRFATGRSTYEQYF. The full variable domain, completed using reference TRBV5-6 and TRBJ2-7, is DAGVTQSPTHLIKTRGQQVTLRCSPKSGHDTVSWYQQALGQGPQFIFQYYEEEERQRGNFPDRFSGHQFPNYSSELNVNALLLGDSALYLCASSFRFATGRSTYEQYFGPGTRLTVT.

This clone was found a few times. V is TRBV6-1 and J is TRBJ1-5; D unclear. This CDR3 has 14 amino acids. The V end lost 6 bases, the J end lost 0 bases, and 9 bases lay between the germline ends. CDR1 and CDR2 (germline): MNHNS, SASEGT. The CDR3 region has the DNA TGTGCCAGCAGCAGGAAGCATAGCAATCAGCCCCAGCATTTT. Amino acids: CASSRKHSNQPQHF.

This sequence joins TRBV6-6 and TRBJ2-1, with TRBD2 identical over 13 bases. The junction had 3 bases not matched to a gene; V was cut back by 3 bases and J by 4 bases. This CDR3 is built from 16 residues. CDR1 and CDR2 from the germline V gene are MNHNY and SVGAGI (reference sequence). The CDR3 region is CASSYSTSGRYNEQFF. CDR3 bases: TGTGCCAGCAGTTATTCGACTAGCGGGAGGTACAATGAGCAGTTCTTC.

The chain joins TRBV29-1 to TRBJ2-3, with D possibly matching TRBD2 (6 bases). Germline assignment: CDR1 SQVTM and CDR2 ANQGSEA. The ends were cut back, 0 bases at V and 4 bases at J, with 8 bases in the middle. The CDR3 sequence is 13 residues long. CDR3 protein: CSVEEGGADTQYF. CDR3 DNA sequence: TGCAGCGTTGAAGAGGGCGGGGCAGATACGCAGTATTTT.

To note about this clone: This sample also contains other DNA sequences that code for the same CDR3. The V gene is TRBV19, the J gene TRBJ2-1; no firm D call. The CDR3 has 11 residues. Per germline, CDR1 LNHDA and CDR2 SQIVND (reference sequence). Trimming cost V 3 bases and J 7 bases, with 4 bases left between them. CDR3 region: CASSIRNEQFF. The DNA of the CDR3 is TGTGCCAGTAGTATCCGGAATGAGCAGTTCTTC.

V and J are TRBV7-2 and TRBJ2-7; D is undetermined. Germline assignment: CDR1 SGHTA and CDR2 FQGNSA. The CDR3 loop spans 14 amino acids. Trimming left V 6 bases short and J 2 bases short, with 14 bases between. CDR3 in DNA: TGTGCCAGCAGTTACCGTAGATCGACCTACGAGCAGTACTTC. This codes for CASSYRRSTYEQYF.

J is TRBJ2-7 and V is TRBV10-3, with TRBD2 matching over 9 bases. This CDR3 comprises 17 residues. Germline CDR1 is ENHRY and CDR2 is SYGVKD. Trimming removed 0 bases from V and 4 bases from J; junction bases left unmatched: 10. The CDR3 region has the DNA TGTGCCATCAGTGAGTCAGTTTCACTAGCGGGCGCGTACGAGCAGTACTTC. Residues: CAISESVSLAGAYEQYF.

On this clone: This same CDR3 is encoded by further DNA sequences in the sample. The CDR3 DNA reads as TGTGCCAGCAGTTTAGATTCGTATGGCTACACCTTC. This sequence encodes CASSLDSYGYTF. V and J are TRBV28 and TRBJ1-2; D gene unclear. The germline V gene encodes CDR1 MDHEN and CDR2 SYDVKM. Trimming pared 2 bases from V and 5 bases from J, leaving 6 bases between. There are 12 residues in the CDR3.

The genes are TRBV2 and TRBJ1-3, with 7 bases matching TRBD1. V was clipped by 6 bases and J by 11 bases; unmatched bases: 7. Germline assignment: CDR1 SNHLY and CDR2 FYNNEI. The CDR3 covers 12 residues. The CDR3 nucleotides read TGTGCCAGCAGAAGGGACAGTGCGGCCATATATTTT. Protein product: CASRRDSAAIYF.

J is TRBJ1-2 and V is TRBV2, with D hard to call. The germline V and J ends were trimmed by 4 bases and 8 bases, with 14 bases remaining between them. The CDR3 covers 13 residues. Germline V CDR1 and CDR2: SNHLY, FYNNEI. The CDR3 here is CASSAGSWLGYTF. The CDR3 DNA follows: TGTGCCAGCAGTGCGGGGTCTTGGTTAGGCTACACCTTC.

This clone appeared a few times. The DNA of the CDR3 is TGCGCCAGCAGCTTCCGGGACAGGGTCCCAGATACGCAGTATTTT. Protein sequence: CASSFRDRVPDTQYF. V usage is TRBV5-1 and J usage is TRBJ2-3; 9 bases are a match to TRBD1. CDR3 length equals 15 residues. V lost 2 bases, J lost 4 bases, and 5 bases stayed unmatched. CDR1 and CDR2 (germline): SGHRS, YFSETQ.